What follows are 21 T cell receptor beta chains derived from one specimen sequenced in a study of T cell responses to AZD1222 COVID-19 vaccine. Profiled with immunoSEQ multiplex PCR; TCRdb holds only in-frame clones, not every one. The sample has about 200,000 clones, approximately 92% seen once. This sample comprised peripheral blood, obtained on day 0 of AZD1222 vaccination. The receptors come from an adult in good health.

This rearrangement joins TRBV2 to TRBJ1-6, with TRBD1 matching 12 bases. Trimming took 10 bases from V and 7 from J; bases not matched to a gene: 8. From germline, CDR1 is SNHLY and CDR2 FYNNEI. The CDR3 has 15 amino acids. CDR3 nucleotides: TGTGCCACAACGGCCGGGACAGGGGGCAATTCACCCCTCCACTTT. This gives the protein CATTAGTGGNSPLHF.

The chain joins TRBV6-5 to TRBJ2-7; D not resolved. The CDR3 runs 14 residues. Germline V gene data show CDR1 as MNHEY and CDR2 as SVGAGI. V lost 6 bases and J lost 6, with 18 bases in between. CDR3: CASSTHLGSTEQYF. For the CDR3, the DNA is TGTGCCAGCAGCACTCATCTGGGGTCGACCGAGCAGTACTTC.

There are a few counts of this clone. The V gene is TRBV7-3, the J gene TRBJ2-3; D might be TRBD1 (5 bases). This CDR3 has 15 residues. Trimming took off 5 bases at V and 2 bases at J, with 14 bases between the two ends. Per germline, CDR1 SGHTA and CDR2 FQGTGA. CDR3 bases: TGTGCCAGCAGCCCAGGGCAGGGAAACACAGATACGCAGTATTTT. Translated, it gives CASSPGQGNTDTQYF. Based on the CDR3 plus reference TRBV7-3 and TRBJ2-3, the full variable domain is GAGVSQTPSNKVTEKGKYVELRCDPISGHTALYWYRQSLGQGPEFLIYFQGTGAADDSGLPNDRFFAVRPEGSVSTLKIQRTERGDSAVYLCASSPGQGNTDTQYFGPGTRLTVL.

V gene TRBV6-4 combines with J gene TRBJ1-1, with D maybe TRBD1 (6 bases). V lost 4 bases, J lost 5 bases, and 11 bases lay in between. This CDR3 comprises 13 residues. Germline CDR1 and CDR2: MRHNA and SNTAGT. The CDR3 region has the DNA TGTGCCAGCAGTGTAGGGGGGGGAACTGAAGCTTTCTTT. Protein sequence: CASSVGGGTEAFF.

This sequence joins TRBV10-3 and TRBJ1-4; 7 bases fit TRBD1. With 10 bases clipped from V and 4 bases from J, the junction kept 12 bases outside the gene matches. Germline loops: CDR1 ENHRY, CDR2 SYGVKD. The CDR3 contains 15 residues. The CDR3, as DNA: TGTGCCACCGAACAGGGGAGCGGGGTTAATGAAAAACTGTTTTTT. It codes for CATEQGSGVNEKLFF.

This rearrangement joins TRBV15 to TRBJ1-6; 7 bases are a match to TRBD1. Germline lookup yields CDR1 LNHNV and CDR2 YYDKDF (reference sequence). The V and J ends lost 5 bases and 7 bases, in that order; junction bases with no gene match: 8. The CDR3 has 15 amino acids. The DNA of the CDR3 is TGTGCCACCAGCGGCCCGGGACAGCGGAATTCACCCCTCCACTTT. Translation: CATSGPGQRNSPLHF.

The gene calls are TRBV5-1 and TRBJ2-7, with 11 bases matching TRBD2. This CDR3 has 16 residues. Germline lookup yields CDR1 SGHRS and CDR2 YFSETQ. V gave up 0 bases and J gave up 10 bases; unmatched junction bases: 12. The CDR3: CASSLETTTSGAAQYF. CDR3 nucleotides: TGCGCCAGCAGCTTGGAAACTACGACTAGCGGGGCGGCTCAGTACTTC.

The chain combines TRBV7-9 with TRBJ1-1; D may be TRBD1 (6 bases). Trimming cost V 2 bases and J 5 bases, with 9 bases left between them. The CDR3 runs 13 residues. Germline V gene sequence: CDR1 SEHNR, CDR2 FQNEAQ (reference sequence). CDR3 sequence reads: CASSLQGWTEAFF. Here the CDR3 DNA reads TGTGCCAGCAGCTTACAGGGGTGGACTGAAGCTTTCTTT.

The rearrangement uses TRBV18 and TRBJ1-1, with no clear D. This CDR3 has 16 amino acids. Germline loops: CDR1 KGHSH, CDR2 LQKENI. The V end was cut by 3 bases, the J end by 2 bases, with 16 bases between. The CDR3 region has the DNA TGTGCCAGCTCACCTCCCTCAAGCGGGCCCAACACTGAAGCTTTCTTT. The encoded protein is CASSPPSSGPNTEAFF.

The genes are TRBV6-5 and TRBJ1-6, with D hard to call. Trimming shortened V by 6 bases and J by 14 bases, and 23 bases separated the two germline ends. The CDR3 is 15 residues long. Per the germline V gene, CDR1 is MNHEY and CDR2 is SVGAGI. CDR3 sequence reads: CASRRKTGPGGTLHF. CDR3 DNA: TGTGCCAGCAGGCGGAAGACCGGGCCTGGAGGGACCCTCCACTTT.

CDR3 loop: CASSQGTDTQYF. The CDR3 DNA sequence: TGTGCCAGCAGCCAGGGCACAGATACGCAGTATTTT. This chain connects TRBV7-2 to TRBJ2-3; D gene unclear. CDR1 is SGHTA and CDR2 is FQGNSA in the germline V gene. Trimming took 5 bases from V and 1 from J, leaving 4 bases between them. This CDR3 comprises 12 residues.

The chain links TRBV6-6 to TRBJ2-2; D is uncertain. Germline CDR1 MNHNY, CDR2 SVGAGI (reference sequence). The V and J ends lost 7 bases and 7 bases respectively, with 7 bases between them. The CDR3 sequence is 11 residues long. This CDR3 reads CASTWDGELFF. CDR3 DNA sequence: TGTGCCAGCACCTGGGACGGGGAGCTGTTTTTT.

The rearrangement joins TRBV6-5 to TRBJ1-1; D is possibly TRBD1 (6 bases). V was clipped by 2 bases and J by 2 bases, with 15 bases between them. Germline loops: CDR1 MNHEY, CDR2 SVGAGI. There are 16 residues in the CDR3. CDR3 sequence reads: CASSYLRQAVNTEAFF. The CDR3 DNA is TGTGCCAGCAGTTACCTGCGACAGGCGGTAAACACTGAAGCTTTCTTT.

With respect to this clone: An end of the junction differs from the germline gene, which may be a read error. The rearrangement joins TRBV10-3 to TRBJ2-4; D is uncertain. The CDR3 spans 15 residues. Germline assignment: CDR1 ENHRY and CDR2 SYGVKD. CDR3 in amino acids: CAISESVLAKNIQYF. The DNA of the CDR3 is TGTGCCATCAGCGAGTCGGTACTAGCCAAAAACATTCAGTACTTC.

The chain combines TRBV4-1 with TRBJ1-2, with D unclear. The CDR3 consists of 13 residues. The germline gives CDR1 MGHRA, CDR2 YSYEKL. Trimming left V 4 bases short and J 2 bases short, with 8 bases between. CDR3 loop: CASSRGENYGYTF. The CDR3 coding sequence is TGCGCCAGCAGCCGCGGGGAGAACTATGGCTACACCTTC.

The genes are TRBV4-1 and TRBJ2-1; 9 bases line up with TRBD1. Germline assignment: CDR1 MGHRA and CDR2 YSYEKL. The V gene end was trimmed by 0 bases and the J gene end by 7 bases; junction bases not matched to a gene: 4. The CDR3 totals 15 residues. The CDR3 DNA reads TGCGCCAGCAGCCAAGAGGGACAGGGTGGAAATGAGCAGTTCTTC. This translates into CASSQEGQGGNEQFF.

The sample holds a few counts of this clone. The chain is built from TRBV4-2 and TRBJ1-5; tentatively, D is TRBD1 (6 bases). CDR3 length equals 15 residues. The germline V gene encodes CDR1 LGHNA and CDR2 YNFKEQ. The V end was cut by 1 base, the J end by 6 bases, with 13 bases between. The CDR3 region has the DNA TGTGCCAGCAGCCAAGGTGGCCGAGGGGGTCAGCCCCAGCATTTT. It is translated as CASSQGGRGGQPQHF.

The J gene is TRBJ1-1, the V gene TRBV6-6, with D hard to call. This CDR3 is built from 15 residues. Trimming stripped 0 bases from V and 1 base from J, with 9 bases between. Germline V gene sequence: CDR1 MNHNY, CDR2 SVGAGI (reference sequence). CDR3 amino acids: CASSYSVSGNTEAFF. CDR3 nucleotides: TGTGCCAGCAGTTACTCGGTGTCAGGGAACACTGAAGCTTTCTTT.

J is TRBJ1-4 and V is TRBV28, with 7 bases lining up with TRBD1. Trimming at V came to 8 bases and at J to 5 bases, leaving 5 bases not matched to a gene. The germline gives CDR1 MDHEN, CDR2 SYDVKM. This CDR3 has 13 residues. The DNA of the CDR3 is TGTGCCAGCCTCGACAGGGACAATGAAAAACTGTTTTTT. This translates into CASLDRDNEKLFF.

This chain uses TRBV20-1 with TRBJ1-2, with D unresolved. V shed 3 bases and J shed 7 bases, with 15 bases lying between them. This CDR3 comprises 13 residues. Germline values: CDR1 DFQATT, CDR2 SNEGSKA (reference sequence). CDR3 DNA sequence: TGCAGTGCTAGTGCCCGCAGGATCGCTGGCTACACCTTC. It codes for CSASARRIAGYTF.

CDR3: CASSQGLRGLADYEQYF. The CDR3 coding sequence is TGTGCCAGCAGCCAAGGCCTGAGGGGACTAGCGGACTACGAGCAGTACTTC. This sequence joins TRBV14 and TRBJ2-7; 11 nucleotides match TRBD2. The V segment lost 1 base and the J segment 3 bases; nucleotides outside the gene matches: 8. The CDR3 consists of 17 residues. The V gene's germline CDR1 is SGHDN and CDR2 FVKESK.